The rows below give T cell receptor beta chains drawn from one sample of a study of CD8 T cells in ankylosing spondylitis. TCRdb analysed the 5' RACE reads with MiXCR anew, one entry per CDR3 protein. The repertoire holds some 250,000 distinct CDR3 sequences, 20% to 30% seen once, with roughly 0.67% in the top ten. The specimen sequenced was blood, either unsorted or a sorted T cell fraction (not recorded which). These receptor sequences come from a male donor with ankylosing spondylitis or in good health (not recorded which). Each CDR3 is given with its conserved first and last residue. The D gene is left open where the match is weak. Expanded clones get a size class; other rows say once, few or many, or leave the size out.

d_call	cdr3_length	clone_size	v_call	j_call	cdr3_nt	cdr3_aa
-	14	-	TRBV6-5	TRBJ2-7	TGTGCCAGCAGTTACTCACGACAGGCGTACGAGCAGTACTTC	CASSYSRQAYEQYF
-	16	many	TRBV5-1	TRBJ2-2	TGCGCCAGCAGCTTGGCCAGAAACGGTTACACCGGGGAGCTGTTTTTT	CASSLARNGYTGELFF
-	18	-	TRBV7-8	TRBJ2-1	TGTGCCAGCAGCTTTCCCCTTACGCCCGCCAAAGCCTACAATGAGCAGTTCTTC	CASSFPLTPAKAYNEQFF
-	14	-	TRBV20-1	TRBJ1-4	TGCAGTGCTAGAGTCGAGGGGACTAATGAAAAACTGTTTTTT	CSARVEGTNEKLFF
TRBD1	14	few	TRBV29-1	TRBJ2-6	TGCAGCGTCGCAGGGGGCTCTGGGGCCAACGTCCTGACTTTC	CSVAGGSGANVLTF
-	14	few	TRBV29-1	TRBJ2-2	TGCAGCGTTGAAGATCGGCTTGGCACCGGGGAGCTGTTTTTT	CSVEDRLGTGELFF
TRBD1	16	-	TRBV28	TRBJ1-1	TGTGCCAGCAGTGCAACAGGGGGCGGGTGGGACACTGAAGCTTTCTTT	CASSATGGGWDTEAFF
-	11	few	TRBV10-3	TRBJ2-1	TGTGCCATCAGTGGAGTTGGTGAGCAGTTCTTC	CAISGVGEQFF
-	13	many	TRBV20-1	TRBJ1-5	TGCAGTGCTAGAGAGGACAGACATCAGCCCCAGCATTTT	CSAREDRHQPQHF
-	16	many	TRBV7-9	TRBJ2-1	TGTGCCAGCAGCTTAGGTTTCCGGAGCTCCTACAATGAGCAGTTCTTC	CASSLGFRSSYNEQFF
TRBD1	14	few	TRBV20-1	TRBJ2-1	TGCAGTGCTACGGGACAGGGGGGTTGGAATGAGCAGTTCTTC	CSATGQGGWNEQFF
-	15	many	TRBV7-9	TRBJ2-1	TGTGCCAGCAGCGCATCACAAGGGACCTACAATGAGCAGTTCTTC	CASSASQGTYNEQFF
-	14	few	TRBV20-1	TRBJ2-5	TGCAGTCTAAAAAGCCGATTCCCCCAAGAGACCCAGTACTTC	CSLKSRFPQETQYF
-	15	many	TRBV20-1	TRBJ1-2	TGCAGTGCTAGTGGGGGAGAGACCAAAAACTATGGCTACACCTTC	CSASGGETKNYGYTF
-	15	many	TRBV7-8	TRBJ2-5	TGTGCCAGCAGCTTAATCCCGGAAGGGGGGAAGACCCAGTACTTC	CASSLIPEGGKTQYF
-	13	many	TRBV12-3/TRBV12-4	TRBJ1-4	TGTGCCAGCAGCCAGACGGGTGGCGAAAAACTGTTTTTT	CASSQTGGEKLFF
-	14	few	TRBV18	TRBJ1-1	TGTGCCAGCTCACCACAGGGGGAGAACACTGAAGCTTTCTTT	CASSPQGENTEAFF
TRBD2	15	many	TRBV20-1	TRBJ2-2	TGCAGTGCTCCTAGCGGGGGGGCCCTGGGCGGGGAGCTGTTTTTT	CSAPSGGALGGELFF
-	11	-	TRBV12-3/TRBV12-4	TRBJ1-6	TGTGCCAGCAGTTTCGGACACACCCTCCACTTT	CASSFGHTLHF
-	12	many	TRBV12-3/TRBV12-4	TRBJ2-7	TGTGCCAGCAGTTTAATTGGCTCGGGGAAGTACTTC	CASSLIGSGKYF
TRBD1	18	-	TRBV25-1	TRBJ2-1	TGTGCCAGCAGTGATCCCTCCCGCGGCCAGGGGGTCTACAATGAGCAGTTCTTC	CASSDPSRGQGVYNEQFF
TRBD1	12	-	TRBV20-1	TRBJ1-6	TGCAGTGCTGGGGACAGGGGTAGGCCCCTCCACTTT	CSAGDRGRPLHF
-	14	-	TRBV15	TRBJ1-5	TGTGCCACCAGCAGACCGGGCCCATATCAGCCCCAGCATTTT	CATSRPGPYQPQHF
-	13	few	TRBV20-1	TRBJ2-3	TGCAGTGCTAGAAAGCCGGGGCCAGATACGCAGTATTTT	CSARKPGPDTQYF
TRBD1	16	-	TRBV6-1	TRBJ1-6	TGTGCCAGCAGGGCGGGGACAGGCTCCTATAATTCACCCCTCCACTTT	CASRAGTGSYNSPLHF
TRBD1	15	many	TRBV20-1	TRBJ1-2	TGCAGTGCTAGAGATCAAGGGGGCAGAGGCGATGGCTACACCTTC	CSARDQGGRGDGYTF
TRBD2	16	many	TRBV12-3/TRBV12-4	TRBJ2-3	TGTGCCAGCAGCTTTTCGGCGGGGGGGGTCACAGATACGCAGTATTTT	CASSFSAGGVTDTQYF
-	15	-	TRBV19	TRBJ2-6	TGTGCCAGTCTCCCCCGTCCCTCTGGGGCCAACGTCCTGACTTTC	CASLPRPSGANVLTF
-	13	few	TRBV5-1	TRBJ2-7	TGCGCCAGCAGCTTGGACAGAGAATACGAGCAGTACTTC	CASSLDREYEQYF
-	15	few	TRBV20-1	TRBJ2-3	TGCAGTGCTAGAGGGCTCGGAGGAGATATAGATACGCAGTATTTT	CSARGLGGDIDTQYF
-	16	-	TRBV6-1	TRBJ1-2	TGTGCCAGCAGGACCGGGACACGAGTCGCTAACTATGGCTACACCTTC	CASRTGTRVANYGYTF
-	13	-	TRBV29-1	TRBJ2-2	TGCAGCGTTGGCACAGCGAACACCGGGGAGCTGTTTTTT	CSVGTANTGELFF
TRBD1	15	few	TRBV12-3/TRBV12-4	TRBJ2-3	TGTGCCAGCACTCGGACAGGAAAGACCACAGATACGCAGTATTTT	CASTRTGKTTDTQYF
-	12	many	TRBV12-3/TRBV12-4	TRBJ1-1	TGTGCCAGCAGTTTTAGAGGGACAGAAGCTTTCTTT	CASSFRGTEAFF
-	12	-	TRBV10-2	TRBJ2-7	TGCGCCAGCAGTGCCCAACACTACGAGCAGTACTTC	CASSAQHYEQYF
-	15	few	TRBV5-1	TRBJ2-5	TGCGCCAGCAGCTTGGCGGGGAATACGGGGGAGACCCAGTACTTC	CASSLAGNTGETQYF
-	13	few	TRBV5-6	TRBJ2-7	TGTGCCAGCAGCCGGACACCTACCTACGAGCAGTACTTC	CASSRTPTYEQYF
-	12	-	TRBV20-1	TRBJ2-2	TGCAGTGCTCGGTGGGGAAACGGGGAGCTGTTTTTT	CSARWGNGELFF
TRBD2	16	once	TRBV9	TRBJ2-3	TGTGCCAGCAGCGTAGTAGGAGGACTAGCAATAGATACGCAGTATTTT	CASSVVGGLAIDTQYF
-	16	-	TRBV20-1	TRBJ2-3	TGCAGCATCTGGGGCCAGGCTCCGGGCGAGGCAGATACGCAGTATTTT	CSIWGQAPGEADTQYF
-	13	many	TRBV20-1	TRBJ1-1	TGCAGCGCCCAGAGGGTTGGGAACACTGAAGCTTTCTTT	CSAQRVGNTEAFF
-	11	few	TRBV9	TRBJ2-1	TGTGCCAGCAGCGCCCGCGATGAGCAGTTCTTC	CASSARDEQFF
TRBD1	15	many	TRBV12-3/TRBV12-4	TRBJ1-6	TGTGATCGCCGACAGGGGAGCTCCTATAATTCACCCCTCCACTTT	CDRRQGSSYNSPLHF
-	13	many	TRBV28	TRBJ2-5	TGTGCCAGCAGTTTATCGGGAAAAGAGACCCAGTACTTC	CASSLSGKETQYF
TRBD1	13	few	TRBV12-3/TRBV12-4	TRBJ1-2	TGTGCCAGCAGTTCCAGGGGGGCGAGAGGCTACACCTTC	CASSSRGARGYTF
-	15	many	TRBV2	TRBJ1-5	TGTGCCAGCAGTGAAGACAGGAACTACAATCAGCCCCAGCATTTT	CASSEDRNYNQPQHF
TRBD2	16	many	TRBV24-1	TRBJ2-1	TGTGCCACCAGTGATTCTACCGGGACTAGTACCGGTGAGCAGTTCTTC	CATSDSTGTSTGEQFF
-	15	-	TRBV5-6	TRBJ2-7	TGTGCCAGCAGCTTCGATTCTAGAACTAGCTACGAGCAGTACTTC	CASSFDSRTSYEQYF
TRBD2	14	many	TRBV7-2	TRBJ2-3	TGTGCCAGCAGGCTAGCGGGAGACACAGATACGCAGTATTTT	CASRLAGDTDTQYF
-	16	-	TRBV10-3	TRBJ2-1	TGTGCCATCAGTGCTGTCAGCGGGACACCCTACAATGAGCAGTTCTTC	CAISAVSGTPYNEQFF
-	15	-	TRBV9	TRBJ1-1	TGTGCCAGCGCCCGGGGGAGGTCAGGGGCAGTTGGAGCTTTCTTT	CASARGRSGAVGAFF
TRBD1	13	many	TRBV29-1	TRBJ1-1	TGCAGCGCTTTGGACAGGTCGAACACTGAAGCTTTCTTT	CSALDRSNTEAFF
TRBD2	14	-	TRBV2	TRBJ2-7	TGTGCCAGCAGTCGTGGACTAGCTTACTACGAGCAGTACTTC	CASSRGLAYYEQYF
TRBD2	14	few	TRBV6-1	TRBJ2-7	TGTGCCAGCAGCCCCGGGGGGGCCAAAGGGGAGCAGTACTTC	CASSPGGAKGEQYF
TRBD1	14	-	TRBV12-3/TRBV12-4	TRBJ2-7	TGTGCCAGCAGTTCGACAGGGCGGAGGAATGAGCAGTACTTC	CASSSTGRRNEQYF